The 19 T cell receptor beta chains given below trace back to one sample, sequenced in a study of T cell responses to AZD1222 COVID-19 vaccine. TCRdb's table, derived via immunoSEQ multiplex PCR, lists solely in-frame clones and lacks some. The sample records 200,000 or so clones, about 90% being singletons. The sequencing used peripheral blood, collected on day 0 of AZD1222 vaccination. The source of these receptors is an adult in good health.

The chain recombines TRBV7-9 with TRBJ2-2; D gene ambiguous. Trimming removed 6 bases at V and 6 bases at J, with 11 bases between. The CDR3 spans 13 residues. Germline-derived CDR1 and CDR2 are SEHNR and FQNEAQ (reference sequence). The CDR3 sequence is CASRSYVAGELFF. For the CDR3, the DNA is TGTGCCAGCAGATCCTACGTCGCCGGGGAGCTGTTTTTT.

The chain uses TRBV19 and TRBJ1-5; a possible D gene is TRBD1 (5 bases). Germline V gives CDR1 LNHDA, CDR2 SQIVND (reference sequence). Trimming left V 4 bases short and J 5 bases short, with 12 bases between. The CDR3 spans 14 residues. CDR3 sequence reads: CASSRPGVYQPQHF. CDR3 coding DNA: TGTGCCAGTAGTAGACCGGGGGTTTATCAGCCCCAGCATTTT.

This chain links TRBV3-1 (or the pseudogene TRBV3-2) with TRBJ2-1; 9 nucleotides align to TRBD2. The V and J ends lost 10 bases and 14 bases, in that order; junction bases with no gene match: 9. Germline assignment: CDR1 LGHDT and CDR2 YNNKEL (reference sequence). This CDR3 has 11 residues. The CDR3 region has the DNA TGTGCCAAGCGTAGCGGGAGCTGGGAGTTCTTC. It translates to CAKRSGSWEFF.

Worth noting for this clone: At one boundary the junction diverges from the germline segment, which might be a read error. The gene calls are TRBV7-3 and TRBJ2-1; unclear D gene. CDR1 SGHTA and CDR2 FQGTGA come from the germline V gene. CDR3 length: 15 amino acids. In DNA form, the CDR3 reads TGTGCCAGCAGCCTAACAGAAGCCTCCTACAATGAGCAGTTCTTC. This translates into CASSLTEASYNEQFF.

The chain uses TRBV7-9 and TRBJ1-2; possible D gene TRBD1, 5 bases. V was trimmed by 8 bases and J by 2 bases, leaving 12 bases between them. The germline V gene has CDR1 SEHNR and CDR2 FQNEAQ (reference sequence). The CDR3 runs to 13 residues. This CDR3 reads CASGLTENYGYTF. The DNA for the CDR3 is TGTGCCAGCGGCCTGACAGAGAACTATGGCTACACCTTC.

V usage is TRBV5-6 and J usage is TRBJ2-7; D ambiguous. Trimming shortened V by 3 bases and J by 3 bases, and 4 bases separated the two germline ends. The CDR3 runs 11 residues. Germline V gene lookup returns CDR1 SGHDT and CDR2 YYEEEE. The CDR3 loop reads CASSSDYEQYF. Here the CDR3 DNA reads TGTGCCAGCAGCTCAGACTACGAGCAGTACTTC.

The chain is built from TRBV10-3 and TRBJ2-1; a possible D gene is TRBD1 (6 bases). V gave up 1 base and J gave up 3 bases, with 7 bases separating them. Germline V gene lookup returns CDR1 ENHRY and CDR2 SYGVKD. CDR3 size: 14 residues. The CDR3 loop reads CAISEWGHYNEQFF. CDR3 sequence (DNA): TGTGCCATCAGTGAGTGGGGACACTACAATGAGCAGTTCTTC.

This clone has only one observation. The chain links TRBV19 to TRBJ2-5; 7 positions agree with TRBD1. Germline CDR1 and CDR2: LNHDA and SQIVND (reference sequence). This CDR3 has 14 residues. V shed 4 bases and J 2 bases; nucleotides not matched to a gene: 4. CDR3 in amino acids: CASSRQGRQETQYF. For the CDR3, the DNA is TGTGCCAGTAGTAGACAGGGTAGACAAGAGACCCAGTACTTC.

This chain connects TRBV28 to TRBJ2-3; 16 positions match TRBD2. CDR3 length: 15 residues. Germline loops: CDR1 MDHEN, CDR2 SYDVKM. V was pared by 8 bases and J by 10 bases, with 9 bases of the junction left unmatched. The CDR3 spells CASRGTSGRAFAQYF. As DNA, the CDR3 is TGTGCCAGCCGTGGGACTAGCGGGAGGGCTTTTGCGCAGTATTTT.

The chain couples TRBV7-2 to TRBJ1-2; 7 bases match TRBD1. This CDR3 is 15 amino acids long. Germline V lookup: CDR1 SGHTA, CDR2 FQGNSA. The V segment lost 2 bases and the J segment 2 bases; nucleotides outside the gene matches: 5. CDR3 coding DNA: TGTGCCAGCAGCTTAAGGCAGGGGGGAAACTATGGCTACACCTTC. As protein: CASSLRQGGNYGYTF. The entire variable domain, with the rest obtained from reference TRBV7-2 and TRBJ1-2, is as follows: GAGVSQSPSNKVTEKGKDVELRCDPISGHTALYWYRQSLGQGLEFLIYFQGNSAPDKSGLPSDRFSAERTGGSVSTLTIQRTQQEDSAVYLCASSLRQGGNYGYTFGSGTRLTVV.

V is TRBV5-1 and J is TRBJ2-5; 12 nucleotides align to TRBD2. V was clipped by 3 bases and J by 7 bases; unmatched bases: 7. CDR3 length equals 15 residues. CDR1 is SGHRS, CDR2 YFSETQ, per germline. DNA of the CDR3: TGCGCCAGCAGCTCACTAGCGGGGGGTATGTGGACCCAGTACTTC. It yields the protein CASSSLAGGMWTQYF.

V usage is TRBV5-1 and J usage is TRBJ2-2; 7 bases are shared with TRBD1. Germline assignment: CDR1 SGHRS and CDR2 YFSETQ. J gave up 0 bases and V 4 bases, and 6 bases lay outside the gene matches. The CDR3 covers 16 residues. The CDR3 DNA reads TGCGCCAGCAGCCTACTACAGGGGCCGAACACCGGGGAGCTGTTTTTT. Its translation is CASSLLQGPNTGELFF. Supplemented by reference TRBV5-1 and TRBJ2-2, the full variable domain reads KAGVTQTPRYLIKTRGQQVTLSCSPISGHRSVSWYQQTPGQGLQFLFEYFSETQRNKGNFPGRFSGRQFSNSRSEMNVSTLELGDSALYLCASSLLQGPNTGELFFGEGSRLTVL.

The chain uses TRBV6-5 and TRBJ2-5, with D perhaps being TRBD1 or TRBD2 (5 bases each). Trimming removed 8 bases from V and 4 bases from J, with 11 bases in between. Germline CDR1 MNHEY, CDR2 SVGAGI. CDR3 length: 12 residues. The CDR3 is CASGWGRETQYF. CDR3 coding DNA: TGTGCCAGCGGGTGGGGGAGAGAGACCCAGTACTTC.

The chain recombines TRBV27 with TRBJ1-4; D ambiguous. This CDR3 comprises 13 residues. Germline V gives CDR1 MNHEY, CDR2 SMNVEV (reference sequence). V was pared by 8 bases and J by 8 bases, with 15 bases between. CDR3 DNA: TGTGCCAGCGGGTCCCTCGGGCGGGAAAAACTGTTTTTT. It translates to CASGSLGREKLFF.

This clone occurred once. The CDR3 DNA follows: TGCGCCAGCAGCCAAGGGGGAGCAGGCTCGTACGAGCAGTACTTC. Its protein is CASSQGGAGSYEQYF. V usage is TRBV4-1 and J usage is TRBJ2-7, with TRBD2 as a possible D gene (5 bases). V gave up 1 base and J gave up 4 bases, with 14 bases separating them. Germline V gene data show CDR1 as MGHRA and CDR2 as YSYEKL. CDR3 length: 15 residues.

The chain uses TRBV5-4 and TRBJ1-6, with D perhaps matching TRBD1 (5 bases). Trimming pared 1 base from V and 10 bases from J, leaving 12 bases between. CDR1 and CDR2 (germline): SGHNT, YYREEE (reference sequence). CDR3 length: 14 amino acids. This CDR3 is CASSLRGRGSPLHF. The CDR3, as DNA: TGTGCCAGCAGCTTGAGGGGTCGAGGGTCACCCCTCCACTTT.

This clone has just a few counts. This chain joins TRBV11-2 and TRBJ1-6; D might be TRBD1 (5 bases). CDR3 length equals 15 residues. Looked up from germline, CDR1 is SGHAT and CDR2 is FQNNGV. The V end was cut by 2 bases, the J end by 16 bases, with 21 bases between. CDR3 DNA sequence: TGTGCCAGCAGCTTAATTTCTTCGGGACCTTCTTCTCTCCACTTT. It specifies CASSLISSGPSSLHF.

This chain links TRBV30 with TRBJ1-5; D possibly corresponds to TRBD1 (5 bases). Per germline, CDR1 GTSNPN and CDR2 SVGIG (reference sequence). The CDR3 contains 13 residues. The V gene lost 5 bases and the J gene lost 6 bases, with 14 bases spanning the gap. The CDR3 is CAWGGEGTQPQHF. The CDR3 DNA reads as TGTGCCTGGGGGGGGGAGGGAACTCAGCCCCAGCATTTT.

The chain links TRBV19 to TRBJ1-5; D might be TRBD1 (5 bases). V gave up 2 bases and J gave up 4 bases, with 6 bases separating them. Germline V gene sequence: CDR1 LNHDA, CDR2 SQIVND (reference sequence). The CDR3 consists of 13 residues. The CDR3 is CASSIWGNQPQHF. CDR3 nucleotides: TGTGCCAGTAGTATATGGGGGAATCAGCCCCAGCATTTT.